These 14 T cell receptor beta chains share one sample of origin, sequenced in a study of T-cell reconstitution after alpha-beta-depleted transplantation in children. Unique molecular identifiers were incorporated during preparation of the TCRbeta library. One entry per CDR3 protein results from TCRdb running MiXCR on the PCR reads. Among around 80,000 distinct CDR3 sequences listed, about a sixth were seen once. The source was PBMCs, mostly from graft donor cells, collected 360 days after TCRalphabeta/CD19-depleted stem cell transplant. The origin of the receptors is a male patient between 2 and 15 years old who had a stem cell transplant for acute lymphoblastic leukemia, so the T cells may come from the graft donor.

This clonotype has more than one count but fewer than ten. The V call is TRBV19, the J call TRBJ2-4, with 7 bases matching TRBD2. Trimming took 3 bases from V and 3 from J; bases not matched to a gene: 5. The CDR3 loop spans 15 amino acids. Germline CDR1 and CDR2: LNHDA and SQIVND (reference sequence). The CDR3 sequence is CASSIPREGKNIQYF. In nucleotides, the CDR3 is TGTGCCAGTAGTATCCCCAGGGAGGGCAAAAACATTCAGTACTTC.

This clonotype was picked up a small number of times. V gene TRBV20-1 combines with J gene TRBJ2-7, with 12 bases aligning to TRBD2. Germline assignment: CDR1 DFQATT and CDR2 SNEGSKA (reference sequence). J lost 6 bases, V lost 2 bases, and 8 bases had no gene match. This CDR3 spans 15 amino acids. The CDR3 DNA is TGCAGTGCTAGATCGGCTAGCGGGAGGGTTTCCGAGCAGTACTTC. It specifies CSARSASGRVSEQYF.

This clonotype was seen just once. CDR3 protein: CASSRKGDRVNTEAFF. CDR3 bases: TGCGCCAGCAGCCGCAAGGGGGACAGGGTGAACACTGAAGCTTTCTTT. The chain employs TRBV4-1 and TRBJ1-1; 9 positions agree with TRBD1. CDR1 is MGHRA, CDR2 YSYEKL, per germline. CDR3 length equals 16 residues. V gave up 4 bases and J gave up 0 bases; unmatched junction bases: 6.

This clonotype was recorded a few times. The chain couples TRBV4-1 to TRBJ2-3; D may be TRBD2 (6 bases). Trimming took off 1 base at V and 6 bases at J, with 11 bases between the two ends. There are 14 residues in the CDR3. CDR1 is MGHRA and CDR2 is YSYEKL in the germline V gene. CDR3 sequence: CASSQVGGKDTQYF. CDR3 sequence (DNA): TGCGCCAGCAGCCAAGTCGGGGGAAAGGATACGCAGTATTTT.

The gene calls are TRBV12-3 or TRBV12-4 and TRBJ2-7; the D is unclear. The ends were cut back, 6 bases at V and 2 bases at J, with 11 bases in the middle. The CDR3 spans 13 residues. CDR3 coding DNA: TGTGCCAGCAGCGTTGGGCTAGCCTACGAGCAGTACTTC. Protein: CASSVGLAYEQYF.

The genes are TRBV12-5 and TRBJ2-3; 10 bases match TRBD2. CDR3 length: 18 residues. J lost 5 bases, V lost 2 bases, and 13 bases had no gene match. The germline gives CDR1 LGHNT, CDR2 FRNRAP. The CDR3 bases are TGTGCTAGTGGTTTGTTTCCCCCACTAGCGGGAAATAGAGATACGCAGTATTTT. It codes for CASGLFPPLAGNRDTQYF.

This clonotype was detected ten times or more. This chain links TRBV5-1 with TRBJ2-5; TRBD1 is a possible D gene (6 bases). The CDR3 sequence is 16 residues long. Germline V lookup: CDR1 SGHRS, CDR2 YFSETQ. Trimming stripped 4 bases from V and 5 bases from J, with 21 bases between. DNA of the CDR3: TGCGCCAGCAGCACGGCCCTGGACAGCCGGTTGGAGACCCAGTACTTC. It yields the protein CASSTALDSRLETQYF.

This clonotype was detected only a few times. This chain connects TRBV3-1 to TRBJ2-1; D gene ambiguous. The germline gives CDR1 LGHDT, CDR2 YNNKEL (reference sequence). V shed 2 bases and J shed 8 bases, with 10 bases lying between them. This CDR3 region has 13 residues. CDR3 sequence reads: CASSQNFLHEQFF. The DNA for the CDR3 is TGTGCCAGCAGCCAAAACTTCCTACATGAGCAGTTCTTC.

This clonotype was seen more than once but under ten times. The chain recombines TRBV4-1 with TRBJ2-3; D uncertain. The V gene lost 1 base and the J gene lost 0 bases, with 11 bases spanning the gap. Germline lookup yields CDR1 MGHRA and CDR2 YSYEKL. CDR3 size: 16 residues. The CDR3 region is CASSQATSFSTDTQYF. The DNA for the CDR3 is TGCGCCAGCAGCCAAGCGACATCCTTCAGCACAGATACGCAGTATTTT.

This clonotype was recorded many times. The rearrangement uses TRBV3-1 and TRBJ1-1; 7 bases align to TRBD1. There are 15 residues in the CDR3. With V trimmed by 1 base and J by 5 bases, 7 bases remained unmatched. Germline CDR1 LGHDT, CDR2 YNNKEL (reference sequence). As DNA, the CDR3 is TGTGCCAGCAGCCAAGGATGGACAGGACGGACTGAAGCTTTCTTT. Protein sequence: CASSQGWTGRTEAFF.

The chain uses TRBV12-3 or TRBV12-4 and TRBJ2-5; D might be TRBD1 or TRBD2, each matching 5 bases. CDR3 length: 14 residues. Trimming took 8 bases from V and 5 from J, leaving 18 bases between them. Here the CDR3 DNA reads TGTGCCAGCGAGCACAGTAGGGGAGTGGAGACCCAGTACTTC. Encoded protein: CASEHSRGVETQYF.

This clonotype was detected ten times or more. The gene calls are TRBV7-9 and TRBJ1-6, with D possibly matching TRBD1 (6 bases). The germline CDR1 and CDR2 sequences are SEHNR and FQNEAQ (reference sequence). V was clipped by 6 bases and J by 2 bases, with 14 bases between them. The CDR3 is made up of 16 amino acids. Here the CDR3 reads CASSPQGTTYNSPLHF. The CDR3 DNA reads as TGTGCCAGCAGTCCACAGGGAACGACCTATAATTCACCCCTCCACTTT.

The chain couples TRBV19 to TRBJ2-7; D is perhaps TRBD2 (6 bases). The CDR3 totals 14 residues. CDR1 LNHDA and CDR2 SQIVND come from the germline V gene (reference sequence). Trimming took 4 bases from V and 0 from J, leaving 10 bases between them. DNA of the CDR3: TGTGCCAGTAGTAGTAGCGGCAGCTCCTACGAGCAGTACTTC. It is translated as CASSSSGSSYEQYF.

This clonotype was recorded many times. This chain links TRBV12-3 or TRBV12-4 with TRBJ1-2; TRBD1 is a possible D gene (6 bases). V was clipped by 6 bases and J by 8 bases, with 16 bases between them. The CDR3 covers 13 residues. Here the CDR3 reads CASSHLIGGGYTF. Written as DNA, the CDR3 is TGTGCCAGCAGCCACCTTATAGGGGGAGGCTACACCTTC.